Reported below is one T cell receptor (beta chain). The CDR3 totals 14 residues. Germline-derived CDR1 and CDR2 are DFQATT and SNEGSKA (reference sequence). This sample is part of a study of monozygotic twins with inflammatory bowel disease. The input for each TCR library was 3500 ng of total RNA. For each CDR3 protein, TCRdb gives one entry from its re-call of the 5' RACE reads, without DNA. The clone table shows about 440,000 distinct CDR3 sequences, with the ten largest holding 2% to 2.5%. This TCR derives from a human donor with ulcerative colitis or Crohn's disease, or a healthy co-twin of an affected twin (not recorded which). The sequencing sample was made of blood. This chain uses TRBV20-1 with TRBJ2-1; TCRdb selects TRBD2, and the lack of DNA leaves this call unchecked. The CDR3 sequence: CSAPQAREWREQFF.